This T cell receptor beta chain was sequenced in a study of T cell changes during pregnancy in multiple sclerosis. Data came from immunoSEQ multiplex PCR; TCRdb stores just in-frame clones and leaves some out. This table holds 55,000 to 75,000 clones, around 92% found once. V was shortened by 6 bases and J by 0 bases, with 7 bases between the two germline ends. CDR1 is MNHNS and CDR2 is SASEGT in the germline V gene. The CDR3 spans 13 residues. The receptor comes from a female donor in good health, enrolled as a control in a pregnancy study. This sequence joins TRBV6-1 and TRBJ2-3, with D unresolved. Sequenced here: peripheral blood, sampled after pregnancy. The CDR3 region is CASRTSSTDTQYF. In DNA, the CDR3 is TGTGCCAGCAGAACCAGTAGCACAGATACGCAGTATTTT.